This T cell receptor beta chain was captured in a study of shared clonotypes between healthy human individuals. Study conclusions and caveats: Large depth notwithstanding, sorted-subset sequencing proved incomplete by rarefaction. The four-donor shared clonotypes exceeded non-shared clonotypes in generation probability, with non-shared ones scoring lower.

HIV-negative, healthy adults without recent acute infections or vaccinations were the donors. Measured with immunoSEQ multiplex PCR; TCRdb has only the in-frame clones, and not every one. The table lists around 940,000 clones, more than 75% of them singletons. To note about this clone: Its antigen is unknown.

The CDR3 is made up of 20 amino acids. V shed 5 bases and J 0 bases; nucleotides not matched to a gene: 21. The V gene's germline CDR1 is SGHRS and CDR2 YFSETQ. The chain employs TRBV5-1 and TRBJ2-7, with TRBD1 identical over 9 bases. Input material: memory CD4+ T cells sorted from blood. The subset was: CD45RA-negative fraction. The receptor was derived from a man aged 18 to 35 in good health. CDR3 region: CASSREPGQGKSGVSYEQYF. The CDR3, as DNA: TGCGCCAGCAGTAGGGAACCGGGACAGGGTAAAAGCGGGGTCTCCTACGAGCAGTACTTC.